Listed below are T cell receptor beta chains from one sample, sequenced in a study of beta chain features in type 1 diabetes. Here immunoSEQ multiplex PCR was the method, and the copy in TCRdb shows in-frame clones only, minus some. The data show a few hundred thousand clones, roughly an eighth seen once. The sequenced sample was naive CD4+ T cells from blood. These receptor sequences come from a man in his thirties or forties with type 1 diabetes. Both conserved end residues are part of each CDR3. D genes are given only for firm matches. Clone size is not always given. Where it is, it says once, few, many or a class for expanded clones.

TRBJ2-1 . . TRBV7-3 TGTGCCAGCAGCTCCTATGGTCGCTCGGGGTACAATGAGCAGTTCTTC CASSSYGRSGYNEQFF
TRBJ2-7 . TRBD1 TRBV28 TGTGCCAGCAGTCGGACAGGGGTGACCTACGAGCAGTACTTC CASSRTGVTYEQYF
TRBJ2-1 few TRBD2 TRBV29-1 TGCAGCGTTTCTTCCCTGACTAGCGGGAGGAGTGAGCAGTTCTTC CSVSSLTSGRSEQFF
TRBJ2-1 few TRBD2 TRBV7-2 TGTGCCAGCAGCGTTCAATCGGGACTAGCCGGCTCGAATGAGCAGTTCTTC CASSVQSGLAGSNEQFF
TRBJ2-1 . . TRBV21-1 TGTGCCAGCAGCCCCGGACTAGCGGGAGGGCCTAAGGAGTTCTTC CASSPGLAGGPKEFF
TRBJ1-2 few TRBD1 TRBV7-2 TGTGCCAGCAGCAGGCCACCGGGACAGGGGGAGAGTGGCTACACCTTC CASSRPPGQGESGYTF
TRBJ1-1 . . TRBV18 TGTGCCAGCTCACCGGGATTAGGGGTTCGGAACACTGAAGCTTTCTTT CASSPGLGVRNTEAFF
TRBJ2-3 . TRBD2 TRBV9 TGTGCCAGCAGCCCCGCCTTGAGGCGGGAGGGCCGAGATACGCAGTATTTT CASSPALRREGRDTQYF
TRBJ2-5 . TRBD2 TRBV30 TGTGCCTGGACAAGAGCCGGGACTAGCGGGAACCAGTACTTC CAWTRAGTSGNQYF
TRBJ2-7 . . TRBV5-1 TGCGCCAGCAGCTTGGGCCCGGGACAAGACTACGAGCAGTACTTC CASSLGPGQDYEQYF